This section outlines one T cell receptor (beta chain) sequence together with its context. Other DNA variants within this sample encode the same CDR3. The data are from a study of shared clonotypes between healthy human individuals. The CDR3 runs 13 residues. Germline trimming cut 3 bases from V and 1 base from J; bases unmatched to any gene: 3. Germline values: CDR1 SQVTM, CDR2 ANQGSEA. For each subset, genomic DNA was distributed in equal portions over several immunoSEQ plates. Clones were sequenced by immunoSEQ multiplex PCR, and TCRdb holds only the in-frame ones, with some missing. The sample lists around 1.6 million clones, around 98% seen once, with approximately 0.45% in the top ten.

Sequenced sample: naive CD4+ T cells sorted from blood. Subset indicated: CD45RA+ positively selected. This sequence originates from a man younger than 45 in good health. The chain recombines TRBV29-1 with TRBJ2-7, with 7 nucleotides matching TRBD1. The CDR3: CSVEDRSSYEQYF. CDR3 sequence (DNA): TGCAGCGTTGAGGACAGGAGTTCCTACGAGCAGTACTTC.